This entry describes one T cell receptor (beta chain). This record belongs to a study of resident and recirculating memory T cells in vitiligo. About the research overall: Genomic DNA was extracted from whole homogenized samples, with no cell sorting.

Anyone treated within the previous three months was excluded. This CDR3 is built from 15 residues. In germline, CDR1 is SGDLS, CDR2 YYNGEE. The V gene lost 0 bases and the J gene lost 9 bases, with 13 bases spanning the gap. The assay was immunoSEQ multiplex PCR, and TCRdb's table has in-frame clones only and misses some. The sample contains around 43,000 clones, about nine tenths of which appear only once. V usage is TRBV9 and J usage is TRBJ1-6, with unresolved D. The sequence was collected from a male donor with vitiligo. The sample was blood. In DNA form, the CDR3 reads TGTGCCAGCAGCGTAGTAGGTGGGGAGGGTTCACCCCTCCACTTT. Its translation: CASSVVGGEGSPLHF.